This T cell receptor (beta chain) was sequenced in a study of CXCR3-negative and CXCR3-positive naive CD8 T cells. Study-level findings and limits: TRB CDR3s of CXCR3-positive naive cells were more hydrophobic than those of CXCR3-negative naive cells. Naive cells, whether CXCR3-negative or CXCR3-positive, had similar TRBV-TRBJ usage, while memory cells differed. Memory CD8+ cells showed much lower diversity, while both naive subsets were comparably high.

The authors prepared UMI-labeled TRB cDNA libraries by 5' RACE. TCRdb re-analyzed the 5' RACE reads; it lists each CDR3 protein once, without DNA. This table holds tens of thousands of distinct CDR3 sequences. The sorter processed each CD8+ T cell subset in triplicate at over 250,000 cells apiece. Naive CD8+ T cells showed a CD45RO-CCR7+CD27+CD95- phenotype. The length of the CDR3 is 18 residues. Germline V gene data show CDR1 as SGHTA and CDR2 as FQGNSA. Details on this clonotype: Antigen unknown.

The sample taken for sequencing was naive CXCR3+ CD8+ T cells from blood. Subset reported: CD45RO-CCR7+CD27+CD95- naive CD8+ T cells expressing CXCR3 (TNR3+). This TCR was sampled from a human donor in good health. Some clones in this sample may be carry-over from other donors' samples. The chain combines TRBV7-2 with TRBJ2-7; TCRdb proposes TRBD1, but this gene call is untestable without DNA. The CDR3 sequence is CASSPPSGGTGLLYEQYF. Supplemented by reference TRBV7-2 and TRBJ2-7, the full variable domain reads GAGVSQSPSNKVTEKGKDVELRCDPISGHTALYWYRQSLGQGLEFLIYFQGNSAPDKSGLPSDRFSAERTGGSVSTLTIQRTQQEDSAVYLCASSPPSGGTGLLYEQYFGPGTRLTVT.